This is a list of T cell receptor beta chains from one sample in a study of response to subunit inactivated influenza vaccine. TCRdb re-called the RT-PCR reads with MiXCR, one entry per CDR3 protein. The sample has about 520,000 distinct CDR3 sequences; around 7.7% are singletons. The material was PBMCs from blood, obtained roughly 24 months after vaccination. All receptors come from a man aged 50 to 75 who received an inactivated influenza vaccine. CDR3s include the opening cysteine and the closing phenylalanine or tryptophan. D genes are given only for firm matches. Size values are once, few and many counts, or a class for expanded clones, and some rows have none.

>few|TRBJ2-3|.|TRBV27
CASSPRLVGADTQYF
TGTGCCAGCAGCCCCCGACTAGTGGGTGCAGATACGCAGTATTTT
>many|TRBJ2-7|.|TRBV12-3/TRBV12-4
CASSLGVLVSYEQYF
TGTGCCAGCAGTTTAGGAGTGCTAGTATCCTACGAGCAGTACTTC
>.|TRBJ2-3|.|TRBV7-2
CASSSPRTGGADTQYF
TGTGCCAGCAGCTCCCCTCGGACCGGAGGGGCAGATACGCAGTATTTT
>.|TRBJ2-1|.|TRBV3-1
CASCQSAYRVSYNEQFF
TGTGCCTCCTGCCAATCTGCCTACAGGGTTTCCTACAATGAGCAGTTCTTC
>many|TRBJ2-1|.|TRBV5-1
CASRAWVSSANEQFF
TGCGCCAGCAGAGCCTGGGTTTCAAGTGCGAATGAGCAGTTCTTC
>.|TRBJ1-4|.|TRBV7-2
CASSLVSGEKLFF
TGTGCCAGCAGCTTAGTGAGTGGTGAAAAACTGTTTTTT
>many|TRBJ2-5|.|TRBV18
CASSSILETQYF
TGTGCCAGCTCATCGATCTTAGAGACCCAGTACTTC
>many|TRBJ2-5|.|TRBV4-1
CASSLVVKETQYF
TGCGCCAGCAGCCTGGTGGTGAAGGAAACCCAGTACTTC
>few|TRBJ2-7|.|TRBV20-1
CSARENREQYF
TGCAGTGCTAGAGAAAATAGAGAGCAGTACTTC
>few|TRBJ2-3|TRBD1|TRBV7-3
CASSLRVRQGASDTQYF
TGTGCCAGCAGCCTTAGGGTGAGACAGGGGGCGTCAGATACGCAGTATTTT
>few|TRBJ2-7|TRBD2|TRBV5-1
CASSKAGPYEQYF
TGCGCCAGCAGCAAAGCGGGACCCTACGAGCAGTACTTC
>.|TRBJ2-7|TRBD2|TRBV5-8
CASSRGDFSYEQYF
TGTGCCAGCAGTCGGGGGGATTTTTCCTACGAGCAGTACTTC
>few|TRBJ2-4|.|TRBV21-1
CASSKGGTPSEEAKNIQYF
TGTGCCAGCAGCAAAGGGGGGACCCCCTCTGAAGAAGCCAAAAACATTCAGTACTTC
>few|TRBJ2-5|.|TRBV7-9
CASSLESRQETQYF
TGTGCCAGCAGCTTAGAGTCCCGCCAAGAGACCCAGTACTTC
>many|TRBJ2-5|TRBD2|TRBV5-1
CASSFKLANPETQYF
TGCGCCAGCAGCTTTAAACTAGCGAACCCAGAGACCCAGTACTTC
>many|TRBJ2-3|.|TRBV5-1
CASSLARDTDTQYF
TGCGCCAGCAGCTTGGCCAGAGACACAGATACGCAGTATTTT
>few|TRBJ2-1|.|TRBV11-3
CASSPGLNSYNEQFF
TGTGCCAGCAGCCCCGGACTTAACTCCTACAATGAGCAGTTCTTC
>many|TRBJ2-2|TRBD1|TRBV2
CASSLDRAGTGELFF
TGTGCCAGCAGCCTGGACAGGGCTGGGACCGGGGAGCTGTTTTTT
>few|TRBJ2-5|TRBD2|TRBV7-6
CASSLWLAGGAQETQYF
TGTGCCAGCAGCTTATGGCTAGCGGGGGGGGCCCAAGAGACCCAGTACTTC
>few|TRBJ2-2|.|TRBV7-9
CASSPRGRYTGELFF
TGTGCCAGCAGCCCTCGGGGGAGGTACACCGGGGAGCTGTTTTTT
>.|TRBJ2-7|.|TRBV5-6
CARTPGAPCEQYF
TGTGCCAGGACCCCGGGGGCTCCCTGCGAGCAGTACTTC
>few|TRBJ2-7|.|TRBV10-3
CAISSQGDRYEQYF
TGTGCCATCAGCTCGCAGGGAGATCGCTACGAGCAGTACTTC
>few|TRBJ2-7|.|TRBV25-1
CASSDLGGASRPPDVEEQYF
TGTGCCAGCAGTGATCTTGGTGGGGCTAGCCGACCTCCCGATGTCGAGGAGCAGTACTTC
>.|TRBJ2-7|TRBD1|TRBV5-1
CASSYKTGDPSYEQYF
TGCGCCAGCAGCTACAAAACAGGGGATCCCTCCTACGAGCAGTACTTC
>few|TRBJ2-1|.|TRBV7-9
CASIPRVSPDNEQFF
TGTGCCAGCATCCCCAGGGTCAGTCCTGACAATGAGCAGTTCTTC
>few|TRBJ1-4|.|TRBV20-1
CRIEEGMGEKLFF
TGCAGGATCGAAGAGGGTATGGGTGAAAAACTGTTTTTT
>.|TRBJ1-2|.|TRBV20-1
CSARSYGYTF
TGCAGTGCTAGAAGCTATGGCTACACCTTC
>.|TRBJ2-7|.|TRBV6-1
CASRTRDTSYEQYF
TGTGCCAGCAGGACTAGGGACACCTCCTACGAGCAGTACTTC
>.|TRBJ1-4|TRBD1|TRBV6-1
CASSPQGRNEKLFF
TGTGCCAGCAGTCCACAGGGGCGTAATGAAAAACTGTTTTTT
>.|TRBJ2-1|.|TRBV29-1
CSVEGARGSFYNEQFF
TGCAGCGTTGAAGGGGCGAGGGGGAGTTTCTACAATGAGCAGTTCTTC
>many|TRBJ2-7|TRBD2|TRBV20-1
CSARGGTSGRAGEQYF
TGCAGTGCTAGAGGAGGGACTAGCGGGAGGGCCGGCGAGCAGTACTTC
>many|TRBJ2-3|TRBD2|TRBV6-2/TRBV6-3
CASNRLAGGFLPTDTQYF
TGTGCCAGCAATCGACTAGCGGGGGGCTTCCTTCCCACAGATACGCAGTATTTT
>many|TRBJ1-5|.|TRBV10-3
CATSDTGANQPQHF
TGTGCCACATCCGATACAGGAGCCAATCAGCCCCAGCATTTT
>.|TRBJ1-1|.|TRBV30
CAWRLSGNTEAFF
TGTGCCTGGAGGCTCTCCGGGAACACTGAAGCTTTCTTT
>.|TRBJ1-5|.|TRBV12-3/TRBV12-4
CASSLGRSNRPQHF
TGTGCCAGCAGTTTGGGTAGATCCAATCGGCCCCAGCATTTT
>few|TRBJ2-3|TRBD2|TRBV24-1
CATGLGGGTQYF
TGTGCCACCGGACTTGGCGGGGGGACGCAGTATTTT
>.|TRBJ1-4|.|TRBV28
CASSLSGPTNEKLFF
TGTGCCAGCAGTTTATCCGGACCGACTAATGAAAAACTGTTTTTT
>few|TRBJ1-4|TRBD1|TRBV20-1
CSAPDRGLRGKLFF
TGCAGTGCTCCCGACAGGGGGCTTCGCGGAAAACTGTTTTTT
>.|TRBJ2-3|.|TRBV5-1
CASSFPGPTTDTQYF
TGCGCCAGCAGCTTCCCGGGACCCACCACAGATACGCAGTATTTT
>few|TRBJ2-7|.|TRBV20-1
CSASGGTSYEQYF
TGCAGTGCTAGTGGGGGAACTTCCTACGAGCAGTACTTC
>.|TRBJ2-1|TRBD1|TRBV11-3
CASSLGGTGISSYNEQFF
TGTGCCAGCAGCTTAGGTGGGACAGGAATAAGCTCCTACAATGAGCAGTTCTTC
>few|TRBJ2-5|.|TRBV5-1
CASQAGIQETQYF
TGCGCCAGCCAGGCGGGTATTCAAGAGACCCAGTACTTC
>few|TRBJ2-5|.|TRBV7-2
CASSLARGVAQYF
TGTGCCAGCAGCTTAGCTCGGGGAGTGGCCCAGTACTTC
>many|TRBJ2-1|.|TRBV28
CATTSLIEGEQFF
TGTGCCACGACGTCCCTTATAGAGGGTGAGCAGTTCTTC
>few|TRBJ2-7|.|TRBV6-1
CASSMTRQGGDEQYF
TGTGCCAGCAGCATGACACGACAGGGCGGGGACGAGCAGTACTTC